These T cell receptor beta chains were read from a single sample in a study of shared clonotypes between healthy human individuals. Only in-frame clones appear in the TCRdb table, and some are missing; sequencing was by immunoSEQ multiplex PCR. The repertoire holds around 1.9 million clones, with 90% to 95% as singletons. The source material was naive CD8+ T cells from PBMCs. Receptors originate from a man between 18 and 35 years old in good health. Some clones in this sample may be carry-over from other donors' samples. CDR3s include the opening cysteine and the closing phenylalanine or tryptophan. The D gene is left open where the match is weak. Rows may omit the clone size; those that give it use once, few, many or a size class.

len: 14; j_gene: TRBJ2-5; d_gene: NA; abundance: once; v_gene: TRBV11-2; CDR3aa: CASSSPGKQETQYF; CDR3nt: TGTGCCAGCAGCTCCCCAGGGAAACAAGAGACCCAGTACTTC
len: 15; j_gene: TRBJ2-1; d_gene: NA; abundance: once; v_gene: TRBV11-3; CDR3aa: CASSSRGGPLQRQFF; CDR3nt: TGTGCCAGCAGCTCCAGGGGTGGGCCGCTCCAACGGCAGTTCTTC
len: 13; j_gene: TRBJ1-1; d_gene: NA; abundance: NA; v_gene: TRBV29-1; CDR3aa: CSVASASTAEAFF; CDR3nt: TGCAGCGTTGCGTCAGCTAGTACTGCTGAAGCTTTCTTT
len: 22; j_gene: TRBJ2-1; d_gene: TRBD1; abundance: NA; v_gene: TRBV19; CDR3aa: CASSKSQGQGDWRTRPYNEQFF; CDR3nt: TGTGCCAGTAGTAAATCGCAGGGACAGGGGGATTGGCGGACGCGTCCCTACAATGAGCAGTTCTTC
len: 11; j_gene: TRBJ2-1; d_gene: NA; abundance: NA; v_gene: TRBV2; CDR3aa: CAREPADEQFF; CDR3nt: TGTGCCAGAGAACCGGCGGATGAGCAGTTCTTC
len: 16; j_gene: TRBJ2-2; d_gene: TRBD2; abundance: NA; v_gene: TRBV13; CDR3aa: CASSSLLAALGGELFF; CDR3nt: TGTGCCAGCAGCTCCTTACTAGCGGCCTTGGGCGGGGAGCTGTTTTTT
len: 15; j_gene: TRBJ1-1; d_gene: NA; abundance: NA; v_gene: TRBV7-8; CDR3aa: CASSGTGLMNTEAFF; CDR3nt: TGTGCCAGCAGCGGCACAGGGCTTATGAACACTGAAGCTTTCTTT
len: 20; j_gene: TRBJ1-1; d_gene: TRBD1; abundance: NA; v_gene: TRBV27; CDR3aa: CASSSDTKHTGGVTNTEAFF; CDR3nt: TGTGCCAGCAGTTCGGACACCAAACACACAGGGGGCGTCACGAACACTGAAGCTTTCTTT
len: 14; j_gene: TRBJ2-2; d_gene: TRBD2; abundance: once; v_gene: TRBV10-1; CDR3aa: CASSDTGGPGELFF; CDR3nt: TGCGCCAGCAGTGACACGGGAGGGCCCGGGGAGCTGTTTTTT
len: 17; j_gene: TRBJ2-1; d_gene: TRBD2; abundance: NA; v_gene: TRBV18; CDR3aa: CASSPPRLAGTYNEQFF; CDR3nt: TGTGCCAGCTCGCCCCCACGACTAGCGGGAACCTACAATGAGCAGTTCTTC
len: 12; j_gene: TRBJ2-1; d_gene: NA; abundance: NA; v_gene: TRBV4-2; CDR3aa: CASSPGGNEQFF; CDR3nt: TGTGCCAGCAGCCCCGGTGGGAATGAGCAGTTCTTC
len: 15; j_gene: TRBJ2-7; d_gene: TRBD1; abundance: NA; v_gene: TRBV13; CDR3aa: CASSDGQGFIYEQYF; CDR3nt: TGTGCCAGCAGTGACGGACAGGGGTTTATTTACGAGCAGTACTTC
len: 16; j_gene: TRBJ1-1; d_gene: NA; abundance: NA; v_gene: TRBV28; CDR3aa: CASSLRPWGGNTEAFF; CDR3nt: TGTGCCAGCAGTTTACGGCCGTGGGGGGGGAACACTGAAGCTTTCTTT
len: 17; j_gene: TRBJ2-1; d_gene: TRBD2; abundance: NA; v_gene: TRBV5-1; CDR3aa: CASSLGTSGRVWAEQFF; CDR3nt: TGCGCCAGCAGCTTGGGCACTAGCGGGAGAGTGTGGGCTGAGCAGTTCTTC
len: 14; j_gene: TRBJ2-7; d_gene: TRBD2; abundance: few; v_gene: TRBV5-1; CDR3aa: CASSLGSGSYEQYF; CDR3nt: TGCGCCAGCAGCTTGGGTAGCGGGAGCTACGAGCAGTACTTC
len: 16; j_gene: TRBJ1-2; d_gene: TRBD1; abundance: NA; v_gene: TRBV27; CDR3aa: CASSFVGQGAWYGYTF; CDR3nt: TGTGCCAGCAGTTTTGTTGGACAGGGGGCATGGTATGGCTACACCTTC
len: 14; j_gene: TRBJ1-1; d_gene: NA; abundance: NA; v_gene: TRBV4-1; CDR3aa: CASSQVGGVAEAFF; CDR3nt: TGCGCCAGCAGCCAAGTAGGAGGGGTCGCTGAAGCTTTCTTT
len: 16; j_gene: TRBJ2-2; d_gene: TRBD2; abundance: NA; v_gene: TRBV2; CDR3aa: CASTPGLGRYTGELFF; CDR3nt: TGTGCCAGCACCCCGGGACTAGGGCGCTACACCGGGGAGCTGTTTTTT
len: 15; j_gene: TRBJ2-5; d_gene: NA; abundance: NA; v_gene: TRBV15; CDR3aa: CATRVPGTIQETQYF; CDR3nt: TGTGCCACCAGAGTTCCCGGGACAATTCAAGAGACCCAGTACTTC
len: 15; j_gene: TRBJ2-7; d_gene: TRBD2; abundance: NA; v_gene: TRBV6-6; CDR3aa: CASSYSGGTSYEQYF; CDR3nt: TGTGCCAGCAGTTACTCGGGGGGGACCTCCTACGAGCAGTACTTC
len: 16; j_gene: TRBJ1-4; d_gene: TRBD1; abundance: NA; v_gene: TRBV10-3; CDR3aa: CAISRAPGTANEKLFF; CDR3nt: TGTGCCATCAGTAGGGCCCCCGGGACAGCTAATGAAAAACTGTTTTTT
len: 16; j_gene: TRBJ2-2; d_gene: TRBD2; abundance: NA; v_gene: TRBV7-9; CDR3aa: CASSYELAGVAGELFF; CDR3nt: TGTGCCAGCAGCTATGAGCTAGCGGGAGTAGCCGGGGAGCTGTTTTTT
len: 13; j_gene: TRBJ1-2; d_gene: NA; abundance: NA; v_gene: TRBV7-9; CDR3aa: CASSPIGNYGYTF; CDR3nt: TGTGCCAGCAGCCCCATCGGGAACTATGGCTACACCTTC
len: 14; j_gene: TRBJ2-5; d_gene: NA; abundance: NA; v_gene: TRBV27; CDR3aa: CASSLEGYQETQYF; CDR3nt: TGTGCCAGCAGCCTAGAAGGTTACCAAGAGACCCAGTACTTC
len: 13; j_gene: TRBJ2-1; d_gene: NA; abundance: NA; v_gene: TRBV7-9; CDR3aa: CASSPTGYAEQFF; CDR3nt: TGTGCCAGCAGCCCTACAGGGTACGCTGAGCAGTTCTTC
len: 18; j_gene: TRBJ2-3; d_gene: TRBD2; abundance: NA; v_gene: TRBV7-2; CDR3aa: CASSLRLAGEGDTDTQYF; CDR3nt: TGTGCCAGCAGCCTTCGACTAGCGGGAGAGGGGGACACAGATACGCAGTATTTT
len: 13; j_gene: TRBJ1-2; d_gene: NA; abundance: NA; v_gene: TRBV7-9; CDR3aa: CASSLVGPYGYTF; CDR3nt: TGTGCCAGCAGCTTAGTTGGGCCCTATGGCTACACCTTC
len: 14; j_gene: TRBJ1-1; d_gene: TRBD1; abundance: NA; v_gene: TRBV7-9; CDR3aa: CAGSLGGGNTEAFF; CDR3nt: TGTGCCGGCAGCTTAGGGGGCGGGAACACTGAAGCTTTCTTT